A selection of T cell receptor beta chains follows, all from one sample in a study of shared clonotypes between healthy human individuals. TCRdb's copy holds only in-frame clones and misses some; the assay was immunoSEQ multiplex PCR. The data hold about 2.3 million clones, with approximately 93% observed a single time. Sequencing was carried out using naive CD4+ T cells from PBMCs. The receptor set was obtained from a man between 18 and 29 years old in good health. Some clones in this sample may be carry-over from other donors' samples. Both conserved end residues are part of each CDR3. A D gene is named only where the DNA matches it firmly. Clone size is stated in some rows and not others, as once, few, many or a class when expanded.

J,D,V,size,DNA,CDR3
TRBJ2-5,TRBD2,TRBV18,NA,TGTGCCAGCTCACCCGGGAGGTCGGGAGAGACCCAGTACTTC,CASSPGRSGETQYF
TRBJ2-1,TRBD2,TRBV7-8,NA,TGTGCCAGCAGCTTAGCCCGGGAGGGAGAGCAGTTCTTC,CASSLAREGEQFF
TRBJ2-3,TRBD1,TRBV5-4,once,TGTGCCAGCAGCTTGGACAGGGGATGGACAGATACGCAGTATTTT,CASSLDRGWTDTQYF
TRBJ2-7,NA,TRBV5-1,once,TGCGCCAGCAGCTTAAGGACAGCCACCTACGAGCAGTACTTC,CASSLRTATYEQYF
TRBJ1-1,NA,TRBV7-9,few,TGTGCCAGCAGCTTAGTGCGGGACACTGAAGCTTTCTTT,CASSLVRDTEAFF
TRBJ1-2,NA,TRBV6-1,NA,TGTGCCAGCAGTACCCAGGGAGGAGATGGCTACACCTTC,CASSTQGGDGYTF
TRBJ2-7,TRBD2,TRBV6-6,NA,TGTGCCAGCAGTTACTCGGCTAGCGGGAGCTACGAGCAGTACTTC,CASSYSASGSYEQYF
TRBJ2-6,NA,TRBV6-1,NA,TGTGCCAGCAGTGAACCGATCACTGGGGCCAACGTCCTGACTTTC,CASSEPITGANVLTF
TRBJ2-3,NA,TRBV10-2,once,TGCGCCAGCAGTGAGCAGGGAGGAGCAGATACGCAGTATTTT,CASSEQGGADTQYF
TRBJ2-2,NA,TRBV19,NA,TGTGCCAGTATGGCAGGGATGAACACCGGGGAGCTGTTTTTT,CASMAGMNTGELFF
TRBJ2-5,NA,TRBV6-1,NA,TGTGCCAGCAGTGAAGCGCTCAGGGGTAGGGAGACCCAGTACTTC,CASSEALRGRETQYF
TRBJ1-1,NA,TRBV11-1,NA,TGTGCCAGCAGCTTAGAAGCAGGGAGGAACACTGAAGCTTTCTTT,CASSLEAGRNTEAFF
TRBJ2-3,NA,TRBV13,NA,TGTGCCAGCAGCTTATCCCCGAAGGCGGGGAGAAGCACAGATACGCAGTATTTT,CASSLSPKAGRSTDTQYF
TRBJ2-5,NA,TRBV14,NA,TGTGCCAGCAGCCAGGCTCAAGAGACCCAGTACTTC,CASSQAQETQYF
TRBJ2-5,TRBD2,TRBV5-1,NA,TGCGCCAGCAGCTTGGACTTTAGCGGGGGACAAGAGACCCAGTACTTC,CASSLDFSGGQETQYF
TRBJ2-1,TRBD1,TRBV7-3,once,TGTGCCAGCAGTGGGACAGGGGGAGACAATGAGCAGTTCTTC,CASSGTGGDNEQFF
TRBJ2-3,NA,TRBV27,NA,TGTGCCAGCAGGCTACCGGGCGAAGTAACAGATACGCAGTATTTT,CASRLPGEVTDTQYF
TRBJ2-2,NA,TRBV5-1,once,TGCGCCAGCAGCTTGGACCCTGCGGGGTTGGCCGGGGAGCTGTTTTTT,CASSLDPAGLAGELFF
TRBJ2-3,TRBD1,TRBV7-9,NA,TGTGCCAGCAGCTCAAAGGGACAGCGAGATACGCAGTATTTT,CASSSKGQRDTQYF
TRBJ2-1,NA,TRBV6-4,NA,TGTGCCAGCAGTGAGCAGGGCAGCTACAATGAGCAGTTCTTC,CASSEQGSYNEQFF
TRBJ1-5,NA,TRBV28,NA,TGTGCCAGCAGTTTGCCAATGGGTAATCAGCCCCAGCATTTT,CASSLPMGNQPQHF
TRBJ2-1,NA,TRBV11-3,once,TGTGCCAGCAGCCTAGGAGGGGGTTTGTCGGTGTTCTTC,CASSLGGGLSVFF
TRBJ1-5,NA,TRBV28,NA,TGTGCCAGCAGCCCAGGGGCTCTGCGCAATCAGCCCCAGCATTTT,CASSPGALRNQPQHF
TRBJ1-1,NA,TRBV6-6,NA,TGTGCCAGCAGTAAGACGGCGCTGAACACTGAAGCTTTCTTT,CASSKTALNTEAFF
TRBJ2-5,NA,TRBV2,NA,TGTGCCAGCATGGAAAAACGGGAGATTAGGGGGAAGACCCAGTACTTC,CASMEKREIRGKTQYF
TRBJ1-1,NA,TRBV18,few,TGTGCCAGCTCACCAGGACTACCTTCCATGAACACTGAAGCTTTCTTT,CASSPGLPSMNTEAFF
TRBJ1-5,NA,TRBV19,NA,TGTGCCAGTAGTATATTAGCCAGGGCTTACAATCAGCCCCAGCATTTT,CASSILARAYNQPQHF
TRBJ1-1,TRBD1,TRBV11-2,NA,TGTGCCAGCAGCTTACTCCGGACAGGGTCGGACACTGAAGCTTTCTTT,CASSLLRTGSDTEAFF
TRBJ1-2,NA,TRBV27,NA,TGTGCCAGCAGTTTAGGGCCCCCACAGAACATCTATGGCTACACCTTC,CASSLGPPQNIYGYTF
TRBJ2-5,NA,TRBV7-9,NA,TGTGCCAGCAGGGGCCGGGCTCTCGCTACGGAGACCCAGTACTTC,CASRGRALATETQYF
TRBJ1-1,NA,TRBV7-2,NA,TGTGCCAGCAGCTTAGTGCGACAGCCTGAAGCTTTCTTT,CASSLVRQPEAFF
TRBJ1-1,NA,TRBV28,NA,TGTGCCAGCAGGCACACTGAAGCTTTCTTT,CASRHTEAFF
TRBJ2-3,TRBD2,TRBV29-1,NA,TGCAGCGTTGAAGGGACTAGCGGGAGCGGTACGAACACAGATACGCAGTATTTT,CSVEGTSGSGTNTDTQYF
TRBJ2-6,NA,TRBV7-3,NA,TGTGCCAGCAGCTTAACGGGTCCCTCTGGGGCCAACGTCCTGACTTTC,CASSLTGPSGANVLTF
TRBJ1-3,TRBD1,TRBV19,NA,TGTGCCAGTATCTCCCAGGGACAGGGGGCGCGCGGAAACACCATATATTTT,CASISQGQGARGNTIYF
TRBJ1-2,NA,TRBV28,NA,TGTGCCAGCTTAGGGTTCTCGGACTATGGCTACACCTTC,CASLGFSDYGYTF
TRBJ2-1,TRBD2,TRBV5-1,NA,TGCGCCAGCAGCTTGGCCCCTCCGGCTAGCGGGAGAAGAAATGAGCAGTTCTTC,CASSLAPPASGRRNEQFF
TRBJ2-6,NA,TRBV28,NA,TGTGCCAGCAGTTCATTTTTTCGGGGAAGCTCTGGGGCCAACGTCCTGACTTTC,CASSSFFRGSSGANVLTF
TRBJ2-5,NA,TRBV9,NA,TGTGCCAGCAGCGTAGCATCAGGGCTCGGGGAGACCCAGTACTTC,CASSVASGLGETQYF
TRBJ2-1,TRBD2,TRBV5-1,once,TGCGCCAGCAGCCCCGGACTAGCGGGTGGAAATGAGCAGTTCTTC,CASSPGLAGGNEQFF
TRBJ2-3,TRBD2,TRBV5-1,once,TGCGCCAGCAGCTCGGGTGGGCTAGCGGGAGCAGATACGCAGTATTTT,CASSSGGLAGADTQYF
TRBJ1-1,NA,TRBV11-2,NA,TGTGCCAGCAGCTTTGCAGGGAGCCCTGAAGCTTTCTTT,CASSFAGSPEAFF
TRBJ2-5,TRBD2,TRBV30,NA,TGTGCCTGGAGTGTATATGCCCGGGGGGGGGAGACCCAGTACTTC,CAWSVYARGGETQYF
TRBJ1-1,TRBD1,TRBV15,NA,TGTGCCACCAGCAGACCAAAGGACAGGAAGGCTTTCTTT,CATSRPKDRKAFF
TRBJ2-7,NA,TRBV7-9,NA,TGTGCCAGCAGCCGTAGTTGGGACGAGCAGTACTTC,CASSRSWDEQYF
TRBJ2-3,TRBD1,TRBV4-1,once,TGCGCCAGCAGCCTACGTGACAGGGCGGAGGCAGATACGCAGTATTTT,CASSLRDRAEADTQYF
TRBJ1-4,TRBD1,TRBV5-1,NA,TGCGCCAGCATGCAGGGGGCGTTGGCCTGGGGCGCAACTAATGAAAAACTGTTTTTT,CASMQGALAWGATNEKLFF
TRBJ1-3,NA,TRBV11-2,NA,TGTGCCAGCAGCTTAGATCTTTCTGGAAACACCATATATTTT,CASSLDLSGNTIYF
TRBJ1-2,NA,TRBV5-4,NA,TGTGCCAGCAGCCGGGGTGTGGCAGAGACTAACTATGGCTACACCTTC,CASSRGVAETNYGYTF
TRBJ1-2,NA,TRBV11-2,NA,TGTGCCAGCAGCTACACCGTGGGTGTTAACTATGGCTACACCTTC,CASSYTVGVNYGYTF
TRBJ2-5,TRBD2,TRBV30,NA,TGTGCCTGCGTGACTACCCAGCGGGAACAAGAGACCCAGTACTTC,CACVTTQREQETQYF
TRBJ1-4,NA,TRBV6-1,NA,TGTGCCAGCAGTGCCGGACGGCTGGTTAATGAAAAACTGTTTTTT,CASSAGRLVNEKLFF
TRBJ2-7,TRBD1,TRBV5-6,NA,TGTGCCAGCAGCTTGAGGGGACAGGGGGTATTCGAGCAATACTTC,CASSLRGQGVFEQYF
TRBJ1-4,NA,TRBV25-1,NA,TGTGCCAGCAGTCCTGGGGGTTTAGGTGAAAAACTGTTTTTT,CASSPGGLGEKLFF
TRBJ2-2,NA,TRBV7-9,NA,TGTGCCAGCAGCTTAGGGGAGAAAGCGAACACCGGGGAGCTGTTTTTT,CASSLGEKANTGELFF
TRBJ2-1,NA,TRBV5-1,NA,TGCGCCAGCAGCTACCAGGGAGTGGATGAGCAGTTCTTC,CASSYQGVDEQFF
TRBJ1-2,NA,TRBV5-1,NA,TGCGCCAGCAGCTTGGATGTGCGGGGGCGCTATTTAGGCTACACCTTC,CASSLDVRGRYLGYTF
TRBJ1-2,NA,TRBV5-4,once,TGTGCCAGCAGCTTGGCCGGGACGGTGCCGTATGGCTACACCTTC,CASSLAGTVPYGYTF
TRBJ2-3,TRBD1,TRBV19,NA,TGTGCCAGTAGATCCCGGGGACAGGGAAGAGAAGCGGGTCACACAGATACGCAGTATTTT,CASRSRGQGREAGHTDTQYF
TRBJ2-7,TRBD1,TRBV6-5,NA,TGTGCCAGCAGTCATCTGACAGGGGGTATCTACGAGCAGTACTTC,CASSHLTGGIYEQYF